This T cell receptor (beta chain) was recorded in a study of T-cell reconstitution after alpha-beta-depleted transplantation in children. The CDR3 is 16 residues long. In germline, CDR1 is DFQATT, CDR2 SNEGSKA (reference sequence). V trimming: 5 bases; J trimming: 4 bases; junction bases outside the gene matches: 14. This clonotype was observed many times. Unique molecular identifiers were built into the TCRbeta library. Each CDR3 protein is one row after TCRdb ran MiXCR on the PCR reads. Found here are some 150,000 distinct CDR3 sequences, 8% to 10% of them singletons; the top ten hold roughly 18%. This TCR was recovered from a female patient younger than 10 who had a stem cell transplant for congenital amegakaryocytic thrombocytopenia, so the T cells may come from the graft donor. The J gene is TRBJ2-1, the V gene TRBV20-1, with 7 positions matching TRBD2. Source: PBMCs, mostly from graft donor cells, taken 180 days after TCRalphabeta/CD19-depleted stem cell transplant. The CDR3 DNA reads TGCAGTGCTCAAACGCGAGCGGGACCGATGTACAATGAGCAGTTCTTC. Its translation is CSAQTRAGPMYNEQFF.